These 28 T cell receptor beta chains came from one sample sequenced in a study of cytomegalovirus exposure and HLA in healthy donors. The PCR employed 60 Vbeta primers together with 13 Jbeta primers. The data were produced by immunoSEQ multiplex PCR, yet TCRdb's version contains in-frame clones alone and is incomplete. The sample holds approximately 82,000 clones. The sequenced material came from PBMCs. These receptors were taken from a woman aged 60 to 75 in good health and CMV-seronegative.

This CDR3 reads CASSIYPLWGGEAFF. CDR3 coding DNA: TGTGCCAGTAGTATATATCCGCTTTGGGGGGGTGAAGCTTTCTTT. V and J are TRBV19 and TRBJ1-1; TRBD1 might be the D (5 bases). Germline CDR1 reads LNHDA; CDR2 reads SQIVND (reference sequence). CDR3 length: 15 residues. Trimming shortened V by 2 bases and J by 7 bases, and 17 bases separated the two germline ends. Drawing the rest from reference TRBV19 and TRBJ1-1, the complete variable domain is DGGITQSPKYLFRKEGQNVTLSCEQNLNHDAMYWYRQDPGQGLRLIYYSQIVNDFQKGDIAEGYSVSREKKESFPLTVTSAQKNPTAFYLCASSIYPLWGGEAFFGQGTRLTVV.

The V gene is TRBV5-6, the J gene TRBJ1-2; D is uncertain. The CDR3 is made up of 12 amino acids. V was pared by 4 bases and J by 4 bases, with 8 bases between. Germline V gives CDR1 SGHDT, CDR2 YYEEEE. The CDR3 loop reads CASSTGLYGYTF. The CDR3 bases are TGTGCCAGCAGCACGGGTCTCTATGGCTACACCTTC.

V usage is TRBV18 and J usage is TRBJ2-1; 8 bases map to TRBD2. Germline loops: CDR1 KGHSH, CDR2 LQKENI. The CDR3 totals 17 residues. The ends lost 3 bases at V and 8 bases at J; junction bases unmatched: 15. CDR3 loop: CASSPQRLAPRLDEQFF. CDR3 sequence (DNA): TGTGCCAGCTCACCTCAGCGACTAGCGCCGAGGCTCGATGAGCAGTTCTTC. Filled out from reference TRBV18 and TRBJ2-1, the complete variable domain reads NAGVMQNPRHLVRRRGQEARLRCSPMKGHSHVYWYRQLPEEGLKFMVYLQKENIIDESGMPKERFSAEFPKEGPSILRIQQVVRGDSAAYFCASSPQRLAPRLDEQFFGPGTRLTVL.

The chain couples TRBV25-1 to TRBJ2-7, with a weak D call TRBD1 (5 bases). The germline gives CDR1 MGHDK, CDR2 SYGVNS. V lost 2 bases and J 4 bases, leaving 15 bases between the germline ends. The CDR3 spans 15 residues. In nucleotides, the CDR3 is TGTGCCAGCAGTGAAATGGAAACAGGTTCTTACGAGCAGTACTTC. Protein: CASSEMETGSYEQYF.

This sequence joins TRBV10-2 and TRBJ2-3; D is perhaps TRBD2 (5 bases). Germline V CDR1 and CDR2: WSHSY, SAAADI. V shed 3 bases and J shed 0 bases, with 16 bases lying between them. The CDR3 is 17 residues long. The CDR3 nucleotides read TGCGCCAGCAGTGATTGGCTGGCGGGCCTTAGCACAGATACGCAGTATTTT. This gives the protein CASSDWLAGLSTDTQYF.

In nucleotides, the CDR3 is TGTGCCAGCAGCCTCCAGGGTGCTGAGCAGTTCTTC. Translating gives CASSLQGAEQFF. The chain couples TRBV7-9 to TRBJ2-1; TRBD1 might be the D (5 bases). The CDR3 is 12 amino acids. Trimming stripped 5 bases from V and 9 bases from J, with 11 bases between. CDR1 is SEHNR, CDR2 FQNEAQ, per germline (reference sequence).

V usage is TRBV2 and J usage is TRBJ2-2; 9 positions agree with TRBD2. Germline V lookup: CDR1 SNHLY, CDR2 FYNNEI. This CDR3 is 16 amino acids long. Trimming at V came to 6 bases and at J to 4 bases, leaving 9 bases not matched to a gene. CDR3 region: CASRASGNSFTGELFF. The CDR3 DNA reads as TGTGCCAGCAGGGCTAGCGGGAATAGCTTCACCGGGGAGCTGTTTTTT.

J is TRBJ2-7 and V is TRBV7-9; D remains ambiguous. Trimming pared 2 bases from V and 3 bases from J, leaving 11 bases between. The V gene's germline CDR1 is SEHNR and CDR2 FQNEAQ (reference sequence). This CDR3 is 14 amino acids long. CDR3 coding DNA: TGTGCCAGCAGCTTAAGCGCCCATAACTACGAGCAGTACTTC. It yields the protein CASSLSAHNYEQYF.

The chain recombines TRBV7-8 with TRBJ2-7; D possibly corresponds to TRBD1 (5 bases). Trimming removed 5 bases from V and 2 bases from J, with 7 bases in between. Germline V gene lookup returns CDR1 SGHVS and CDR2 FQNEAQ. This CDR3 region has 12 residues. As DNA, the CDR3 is TGTGCCAGCAGCCAGGGCCCCTACGAGCAGTACTTC. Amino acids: CASSQGPYEQYF.

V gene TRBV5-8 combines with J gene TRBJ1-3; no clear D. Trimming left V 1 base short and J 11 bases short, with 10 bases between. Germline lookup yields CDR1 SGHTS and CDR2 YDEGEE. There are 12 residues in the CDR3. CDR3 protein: CASSLRSYAIYF. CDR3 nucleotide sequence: TGTGCCAGCAGCTTGCGGTCCTATGCCATATATTTT.

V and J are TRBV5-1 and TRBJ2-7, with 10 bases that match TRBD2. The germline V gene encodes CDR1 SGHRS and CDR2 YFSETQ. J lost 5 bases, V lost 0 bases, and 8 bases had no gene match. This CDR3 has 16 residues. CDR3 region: CASSLAYGTSVDEQYF. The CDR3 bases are TGCGCCAGCAGCTTGGCCTACGGGACTAGCGTCGACGAGCAGTACTTC. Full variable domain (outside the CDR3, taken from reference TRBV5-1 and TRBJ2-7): KAGVTQTPRYLIKTRGQQVTLSCSPISGHRSVSWYQQTPGQGLQFLFEYFSETQRNKGNFPGRFSGRQFSNSRSEMNVSTLELGDSALYLCASSLAYGTSVDEQYFGPGTRLTVT.

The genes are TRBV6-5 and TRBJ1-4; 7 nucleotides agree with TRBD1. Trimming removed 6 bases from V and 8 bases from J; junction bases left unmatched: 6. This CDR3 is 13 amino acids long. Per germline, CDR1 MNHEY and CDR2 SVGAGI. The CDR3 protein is CASRTGLGEKLFF. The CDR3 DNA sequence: TGTGCCAGCAGGACAGGGTTAGGGGAAAAACTGTTTTTT.

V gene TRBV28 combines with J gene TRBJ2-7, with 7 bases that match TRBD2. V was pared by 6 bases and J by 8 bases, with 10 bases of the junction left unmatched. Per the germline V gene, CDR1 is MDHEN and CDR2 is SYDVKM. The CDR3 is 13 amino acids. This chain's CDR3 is CASRGGWRAQQYF. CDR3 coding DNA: TGTGCCAGCAGGGGGGGGTGGAGGGCCCAGCAGTACTTC. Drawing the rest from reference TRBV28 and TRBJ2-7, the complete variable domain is DVKVTQSSRYLVKRTGEKVFLECVQDMDHENMFWYRQDPGLGLRLIYFSYDVKMKEKGDIPEGYSVSREKKERFSLILESASTNQTSMYLCASRGGWRAQQYFGPGTRLTVT.

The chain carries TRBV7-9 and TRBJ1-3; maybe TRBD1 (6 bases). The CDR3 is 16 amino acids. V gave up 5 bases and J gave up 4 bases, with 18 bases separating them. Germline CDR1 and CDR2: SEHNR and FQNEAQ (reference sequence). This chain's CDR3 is CASSPRTGILGNTIYF. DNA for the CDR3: TGTGCCAGCAGCCCCCGTACAGGGATCTTGGGAAACACCATATATTTT.

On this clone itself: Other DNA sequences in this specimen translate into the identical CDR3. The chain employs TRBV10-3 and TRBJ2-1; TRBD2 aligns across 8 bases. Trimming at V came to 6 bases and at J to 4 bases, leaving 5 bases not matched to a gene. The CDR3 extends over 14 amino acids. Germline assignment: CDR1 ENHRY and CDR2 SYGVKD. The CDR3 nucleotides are TGTGCCATCAGCGGACTAGCAGAGTACAATGAGCAGTTCTTC. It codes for CAISGLAEYNEQFF.

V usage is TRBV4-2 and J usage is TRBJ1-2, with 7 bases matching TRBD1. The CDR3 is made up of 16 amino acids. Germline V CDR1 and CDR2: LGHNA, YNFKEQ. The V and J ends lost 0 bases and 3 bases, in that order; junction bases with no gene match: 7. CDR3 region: CASSQDRRGRDYGYTF. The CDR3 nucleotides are TGTGCCAGCAGCCAAGATCGGAGGGGGCGAGACTATGGCTACACCTTC.

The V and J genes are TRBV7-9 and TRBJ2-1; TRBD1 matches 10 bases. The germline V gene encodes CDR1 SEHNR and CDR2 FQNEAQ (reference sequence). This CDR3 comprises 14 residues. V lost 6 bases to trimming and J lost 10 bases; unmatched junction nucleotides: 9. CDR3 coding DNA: TGTGCCAGCAGGGGGACAGGGGAGGGAAGCGAGCAGTTCTTC. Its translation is CASRGTGEGSEQFF.

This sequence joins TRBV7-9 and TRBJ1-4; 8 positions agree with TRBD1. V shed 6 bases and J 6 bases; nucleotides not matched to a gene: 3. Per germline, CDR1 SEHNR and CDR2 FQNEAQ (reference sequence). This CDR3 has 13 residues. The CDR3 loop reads CASRGQGHEKLFF. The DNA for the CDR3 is TGTGCCAGCAGAGGACAGGGACATGAAAAACTGTTTTTT.

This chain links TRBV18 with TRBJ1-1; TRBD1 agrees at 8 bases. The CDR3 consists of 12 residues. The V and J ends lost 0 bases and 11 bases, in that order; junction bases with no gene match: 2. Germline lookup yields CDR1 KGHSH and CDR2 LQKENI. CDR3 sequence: CASSPPTGGAFF. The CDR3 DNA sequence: TGTGCCAGCTCACCACCTACAGGGGGGGCTTTCTTT.

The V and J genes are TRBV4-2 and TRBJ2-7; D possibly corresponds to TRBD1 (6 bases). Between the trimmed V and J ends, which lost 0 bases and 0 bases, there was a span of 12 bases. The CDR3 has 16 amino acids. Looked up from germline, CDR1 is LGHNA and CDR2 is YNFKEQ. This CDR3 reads CASSQEKGTLSYEQYF. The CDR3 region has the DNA TGTGCCAGCAGCCAAGAGAAGGGGACACTCTCCTACGAGCAGTACTTC.

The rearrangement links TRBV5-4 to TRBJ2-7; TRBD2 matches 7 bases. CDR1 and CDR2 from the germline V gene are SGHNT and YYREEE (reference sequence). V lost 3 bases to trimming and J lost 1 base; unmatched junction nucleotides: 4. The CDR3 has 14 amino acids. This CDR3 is CASSSSGLSYEQYF. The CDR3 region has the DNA TGTGCCAGCAGCTCCTCGGGACTATCCTACGAGCAGTACTTC.

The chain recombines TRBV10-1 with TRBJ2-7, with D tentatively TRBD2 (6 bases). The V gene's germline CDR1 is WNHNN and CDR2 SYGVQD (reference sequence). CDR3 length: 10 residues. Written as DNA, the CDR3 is TGCGAACCGGGGGCCTACGAGCAGTACTTC. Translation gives CEPGAYEQYF.

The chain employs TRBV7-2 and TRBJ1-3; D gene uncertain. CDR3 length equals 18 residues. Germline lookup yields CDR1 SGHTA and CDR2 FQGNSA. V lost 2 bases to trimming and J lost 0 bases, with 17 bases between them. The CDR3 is CASSLLYRDESSGNTIYF. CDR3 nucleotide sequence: TGTGCCAGCAGCTTATTATATCGGGATGAGAGCTCTGGAAACACCATATATTTT.

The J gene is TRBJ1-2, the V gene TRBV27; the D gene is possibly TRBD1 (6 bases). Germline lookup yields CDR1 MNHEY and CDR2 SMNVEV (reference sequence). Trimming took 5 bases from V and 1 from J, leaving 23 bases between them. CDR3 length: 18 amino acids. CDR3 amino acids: CASSPKFPGQIFNYGYTF. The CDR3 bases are TGTGCCAGCAGTCCAAAATTCCCCGGACAGATTTTTAACTATGGCTACACCTTC.

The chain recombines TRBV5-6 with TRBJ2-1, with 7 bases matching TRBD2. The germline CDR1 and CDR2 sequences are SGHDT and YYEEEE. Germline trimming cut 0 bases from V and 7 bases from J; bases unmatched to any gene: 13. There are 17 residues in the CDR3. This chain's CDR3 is CASSLGWGGGGWNEQFF. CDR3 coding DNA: TGTGCCAGCAGCTTGGGGTGGGGGGGAGGAGGGTGGAATGAGCAGTTCTTC. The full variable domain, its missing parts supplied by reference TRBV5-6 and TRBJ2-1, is DAGVTQSPTHLIKTRGQQVTLRCSPKSGHDTVSWYQQALGQGPQFIFQYYEEEERQRGNFPDRFSGHQFPNYSSELNVNALLLGDSALYLCASSLGWGGGGWNEQFFGPGTRLTVL.

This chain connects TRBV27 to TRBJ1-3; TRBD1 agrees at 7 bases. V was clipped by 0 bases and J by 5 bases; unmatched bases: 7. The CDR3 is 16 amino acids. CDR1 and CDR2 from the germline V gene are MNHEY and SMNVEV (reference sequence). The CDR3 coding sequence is TGTGCCAGCAGTTTATCCGGACAGGACAATCGAAACACCATATATTTT. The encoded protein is CASSLSGQDNRNTIYF.

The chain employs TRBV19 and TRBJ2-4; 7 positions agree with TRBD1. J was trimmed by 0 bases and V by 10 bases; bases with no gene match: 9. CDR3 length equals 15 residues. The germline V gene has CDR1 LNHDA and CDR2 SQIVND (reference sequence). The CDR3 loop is CANYRGPLAKNIQYF. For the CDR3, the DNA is TGTGCCAACTACAGGGGACCATTAGCCAAAAACATTCAGTACTTC.

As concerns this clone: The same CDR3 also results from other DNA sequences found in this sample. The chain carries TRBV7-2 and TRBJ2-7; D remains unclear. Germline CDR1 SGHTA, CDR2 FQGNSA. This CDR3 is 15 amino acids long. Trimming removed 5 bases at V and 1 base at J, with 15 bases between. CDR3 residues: CASSQWPAGSYEQYF. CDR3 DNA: TGTGCCAGCAGCCAATGGCCGGCAGGATCCTACGAGCAGTACTTC.